The present T cell receptor (beta chain) was sequenced within a study of Graves' ophthalmopathy and Graves' hyperthyroidism. Points from the study as a whole: Blood also held most thyroid clonotypes expanded above 0.001 frequency.

The authors amplified TCR beta CDR3 regions from RNA transcripts. Investigators did first-round RT-PCR with HTBI primers, then second-round multiplex PCR. TCRdb called the multiplex PCR reads again in MiXCR, with one record for every CDR3 protein. The repertoire holds around 1.1 million distinct CDR3 sequences, with 36% as singletons. A word on this clonotype: Its antigen is undetermined.

Trimming took 6 bases from V and 6 from J, leaving 15 bases between them. The CDR3 runs 14 residues. Germline lookup yields CDR1 SGHVT and CDR2 SQSDAQ. Specimen: peripheral blood or thyroid tissue (not recorded which). This chain uses TRBV7-4 with TRBJ1-5; TRBD1 might be the D (5 bases). This TCR came from an adult man with Graves' hyperthyroidism. The CDR3 region has the DNA TGTGCCAGCAGTCCGTCGGGGGTCGGTCAGCCCCAGCATTTT. It encodes CASSPSGVGQPQHF.